This TCR beta chain was sequenced in a study of blood T cell repertoires in COVID-19. Whole-study context: Acute and convalescent COVID-19 specimens originated in the United States, Italy and Spain.

This clone was seen more than once but under ten times. V dropped 5 bases and J dropped 4 bases, with 13 bases sitting between them. Looked up from germline, CDR1 is GTSNPN and CDR2 is SVGIG (reference sequence). CDR3 length: 13 amino acids. In the original workflow: Scientists estimated how many nucleated cells there were by amplifying reference gene primers. Generated by immunoSEQ multiplex PCR, the TCRdb table keeps only in-frame clones and is missing some. V and J calls and clone size are given by that table; D and trimming were obtained from the DNA. This sample has about 59,000 clones, with 91% found just once.

The rearrangement links TRBV30 to TRBJ2-3; the D is unclear. The sequence was collected from a human donor in a cohort sampled during active COVID-19. Material for sequencing was peripheral blood. The CDR3 is CAWGTLPADTQYF. DNA of the CDR3: TGTGCCTGGGGTACCTTACCGGCAGATACGCAGTATTTT. Based on the CDR3 plus reference TRBV30 and TRBJ2-3, the full variable domain is SQTIHQWPATLVQPVGSPLSLECTVEGTSNPNLYWYRQAAGRGLQLLFYSVGIGQISSEVPQNLSASRPQDRQFILSSKKLLLSDSGFYLCAWGTLPADTQYFGPGTRLTVL.